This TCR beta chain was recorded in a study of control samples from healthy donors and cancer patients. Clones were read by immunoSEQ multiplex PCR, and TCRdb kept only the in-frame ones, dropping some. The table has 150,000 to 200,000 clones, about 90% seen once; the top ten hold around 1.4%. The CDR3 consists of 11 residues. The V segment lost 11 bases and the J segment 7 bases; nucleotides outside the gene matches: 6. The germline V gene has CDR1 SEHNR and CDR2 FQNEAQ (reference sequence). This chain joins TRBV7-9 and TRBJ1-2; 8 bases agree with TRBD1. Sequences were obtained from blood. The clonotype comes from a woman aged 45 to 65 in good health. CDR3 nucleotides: TGTGCCGCCAGGGGGCGAGGTGGCTACACCTTC. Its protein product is CAARGRGGYTF.